The entry that follows covers one T cell receptor beta chain sequence. The antigen is undetermined. Assay used: immunoSEQ multiplex PCR; TCRdb lists only in-frame clones, some missing. The table records 150,000 to 200,000 clones, 85% to 90% of them present only once. This CDR3 has 16 amino acids. Germline V gene sequence: CDR1 MNHNY, CDR2 SVGAGI (reference sequence). The V end lost 5 bases, the J end lost 0 bases, and 14 bases lay between the germline ends. This entry is derived from a study of T cell responses to AZD1222 COVID-19 vaccine. General observations from the study: Donors were mostly white British, more females; clonal diversity possibly underestimated.

The receptor was isolated from an adult who received the AZD1222 COVID-19 vaccine. The input for sequencing was peripheral blood, taken 28 days after the second AZD1222 dose. The chain couples TRBV6-6 to TRBJ2-1; tentative D call: TRBD2 (5 bases). DNA for the CDR3: TGTGCCAGCAGTAGAGGACTTTCGAGCTCCTACAATGAGCAGTTCTTC. Translated, it gives CASSRGLSSSYNEQFF.